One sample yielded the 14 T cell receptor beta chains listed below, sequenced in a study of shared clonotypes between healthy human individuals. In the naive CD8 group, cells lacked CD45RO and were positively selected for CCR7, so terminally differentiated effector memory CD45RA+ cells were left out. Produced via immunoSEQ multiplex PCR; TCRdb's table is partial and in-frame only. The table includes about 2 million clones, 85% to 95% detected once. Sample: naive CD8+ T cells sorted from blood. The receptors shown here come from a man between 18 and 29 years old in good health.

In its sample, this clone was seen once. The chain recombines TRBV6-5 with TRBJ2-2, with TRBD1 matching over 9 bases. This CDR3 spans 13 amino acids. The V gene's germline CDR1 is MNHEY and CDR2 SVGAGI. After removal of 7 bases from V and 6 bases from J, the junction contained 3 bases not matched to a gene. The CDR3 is CASTGQGAGELFF. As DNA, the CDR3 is TGTGCCAGCACGGGACAGGGAGCCGGGGAGCTGTTTTTT.

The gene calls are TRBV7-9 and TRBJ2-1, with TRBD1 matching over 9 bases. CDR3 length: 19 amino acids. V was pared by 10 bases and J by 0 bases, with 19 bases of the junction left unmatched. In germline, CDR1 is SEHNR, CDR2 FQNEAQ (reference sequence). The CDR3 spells CATRQGGAEAMSSYNEQFF. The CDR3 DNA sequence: TGTGCCACCCGACAGGGGGGGGCTGAAGCGATGAGCTCCTACAATGAGCAGTTCTTC.

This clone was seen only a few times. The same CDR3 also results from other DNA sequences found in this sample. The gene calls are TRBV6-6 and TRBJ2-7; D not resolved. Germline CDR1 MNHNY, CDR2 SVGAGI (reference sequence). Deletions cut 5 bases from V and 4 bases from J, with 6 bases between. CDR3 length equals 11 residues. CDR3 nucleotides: TGTGCCAGCAGTCCGTCTTACGAGCAGTACTTC. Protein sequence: CASSPSYEQYF.

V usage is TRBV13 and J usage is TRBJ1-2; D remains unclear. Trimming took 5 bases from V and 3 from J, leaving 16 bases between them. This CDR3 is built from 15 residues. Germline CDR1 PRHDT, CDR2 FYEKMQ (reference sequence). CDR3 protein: CASSVRETEDYGYTF. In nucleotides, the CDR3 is TGTGCCAGCAGCGTCCGGGAAACAGAGGACTATGGCTACACCTTC.

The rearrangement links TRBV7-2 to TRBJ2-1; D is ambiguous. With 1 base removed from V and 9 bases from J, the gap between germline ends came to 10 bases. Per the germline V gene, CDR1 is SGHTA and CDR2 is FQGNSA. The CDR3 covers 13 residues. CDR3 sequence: CASSLDLGAEQFF. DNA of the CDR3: TGTGCCAGCAGCTTAGACTTAGGTGCTGAGCAGTTCTTC.

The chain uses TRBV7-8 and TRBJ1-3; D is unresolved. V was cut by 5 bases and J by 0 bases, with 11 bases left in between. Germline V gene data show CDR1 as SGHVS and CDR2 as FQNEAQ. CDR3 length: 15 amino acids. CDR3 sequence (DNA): TGTGCCAGCAGCGACCCCCAGAGCTCTGGAAACACCATATATTTT. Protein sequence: CASSDPQSSGNTIYF. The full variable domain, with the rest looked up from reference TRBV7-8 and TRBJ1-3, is GAGVSQSPRYKVAKRGQDVALRCDPISGHVSLFWYQQALGQGPEFLTYFQNEAQLDKSGLPSDRFFAERPEGSVSTLKIQRTQQEDSAVYLCASSDPQSSGNTIYFGEGSWLTVV.

CDR3: CASSLKPAYEQYF. CDR3 in DNA: TGTGCCAGCAGCCTGAAGCCAGCCTACGAGCAGTACTTC. The chain is built from TRBV14 and TRBJ2-7, with D unclear. The germline V and J ends were trimmed by 4 bases and 2 bases, with 9 bases remaining between them. The CDR3 has 13 residues. Germline assignment: CDR1 SGHDN and CDR2 FVKESK.

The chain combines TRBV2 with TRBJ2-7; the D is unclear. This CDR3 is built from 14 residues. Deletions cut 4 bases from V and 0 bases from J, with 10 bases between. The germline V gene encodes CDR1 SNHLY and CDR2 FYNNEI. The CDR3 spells CASSGVMISYEQYF. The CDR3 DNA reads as TGTGCCAGCAGTGGTGTCATGATCTCCTACGAGCAGTACTTC.

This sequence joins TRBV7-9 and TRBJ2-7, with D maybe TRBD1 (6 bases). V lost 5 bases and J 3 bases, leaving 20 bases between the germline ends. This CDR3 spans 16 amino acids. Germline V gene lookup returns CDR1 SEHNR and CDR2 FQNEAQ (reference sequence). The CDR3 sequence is CASSDSDHRDLYEQYF. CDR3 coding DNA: TGTGCCAGCAGCGATAGCGACCACAGGGACCTCTACGAGCAGTACTTC.

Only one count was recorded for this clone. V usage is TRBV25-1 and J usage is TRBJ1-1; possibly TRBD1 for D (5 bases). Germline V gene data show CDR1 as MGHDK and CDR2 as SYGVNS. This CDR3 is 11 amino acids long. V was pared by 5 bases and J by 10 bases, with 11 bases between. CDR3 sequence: CASSWGVRAFF. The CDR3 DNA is TGTGCCAGCAGTTGGGGGGTGCGAGCTTTCTTT.

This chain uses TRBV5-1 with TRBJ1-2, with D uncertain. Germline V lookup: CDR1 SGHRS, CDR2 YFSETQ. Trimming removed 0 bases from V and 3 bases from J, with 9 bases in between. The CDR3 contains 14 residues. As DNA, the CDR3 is TGCGCCAGCAGCTTGGGGTCGGCCCACTATGGCTACACCTTC. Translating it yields CASSLGSAHYGYTF.

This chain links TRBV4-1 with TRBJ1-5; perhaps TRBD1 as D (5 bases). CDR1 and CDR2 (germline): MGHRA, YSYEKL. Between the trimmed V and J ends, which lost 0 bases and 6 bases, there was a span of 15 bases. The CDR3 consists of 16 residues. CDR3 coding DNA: TGCGCCAGCAGCCAAGATAACGGGGCCAGAGGTCAGCCCCAGCATTTT. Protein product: CASSQDNGARGQPQHF.

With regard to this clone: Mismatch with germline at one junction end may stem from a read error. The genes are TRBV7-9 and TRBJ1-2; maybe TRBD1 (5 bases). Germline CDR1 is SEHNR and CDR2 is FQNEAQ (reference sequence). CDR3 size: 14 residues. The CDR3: CVSSFRDALDGYTF. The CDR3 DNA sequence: TGTGTCAGCAGCTTCCGGGACGCCCTCGATGGCTACACCTTC.

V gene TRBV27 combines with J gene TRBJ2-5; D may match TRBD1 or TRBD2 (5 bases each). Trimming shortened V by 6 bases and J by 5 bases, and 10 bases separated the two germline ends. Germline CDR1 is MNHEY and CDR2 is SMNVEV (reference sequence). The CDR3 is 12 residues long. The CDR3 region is CASRGVGETQYF. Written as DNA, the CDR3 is TGTGCCAGCAGGGGGGTGGGGGAGACCCAGTACTTC.